What follows is one T cell receptor (beta chain) and its context. In the original processing: How many nucleated cells were present was estimated from reference gene primer amplification. The data were produced by immunoSEQ multiplex PCR, yet TCRdb's version contains in-frame clones alone and is incomplete. V, J and clone size derive from that table, while D and trimming were established from the DNA sequence. The table has almost 65,000 clones, approximately 85% seen once. The CDR3 has 17 amino acids. V lost 4 bases, J lost 0 bases, and 16 bases lay in between. From germline, CDR1 is LNHDA and CDR2 SQIVND (reference sequence). The source of the sample is a study of blood T cell repertoires in COVID-19. The overall study: Donors in the United States, Italy and Spain gave samples during acute or convalescent COVID-19.

Seattle participants joined during active infection and were tracked over time. The receptor's source is a woman aged 55-69 years with COVID-19, enrolled during active disease. Source material: peripheral blood. This chain uses TRBV19 with TRBJ1-3; tentatively, D is TRBD1 (6 bases). CDR3 DNA sequence: TGTGCCAGTAGTAAGACAGGTTCAAGCCGCTCTGGAAACACCATATATTTT. Translation gives CASSKTGSSRSGNTIYF.